The T cell receptor (beta chain) described here comes from a study of CXCR3-negative and CXCR3-positive naive CD8 T cells. Each TRB cDNA library was prepared by 5' RACE (with UMI labels). TCRdb reprocessed the 5' RACE reads, with one entry per CDR3 protein and no DNA. This sample's table reports roughly 90,000 distinct CDR3 sequences. Study-wide results and limits: Both naive subsets showed comparably high diversity, and memory CD8+ cells showed much lower diversity. Whereas memory cells differed, naive CXCR3-negative and CXCR3-positive cells shared similar TRBV-TRBJ usage. More hydrophobic TRB CDR3s occurred in CXCR3-positive than in CXCR3-negative naive cells.

CD45RO-CCR7+CD27+CD95- defined naive CD8+ T cells. Germline V gives CDR1 ENHRY, CDR2 SYGVKD. CDR3 length equals 15 residues. Turning to this clonotype: What it recognizes is unknown.

The rearrangement joins TRBV10-3 to TRBJ2-2; TCRdb's D call, TRBD1, is unchecked because there is no DNA. Sequenced input: naive CXCR3- CD8+ T cells from blood. The subset denotes: CD45RO-CCR7+CD27+CD95- naive CD8+ T cells lacking CXCR3 (TNR3-). This sequence originates from a human donor in good health. Some clones in this sample may be carry-over from other donors' samples. This CDR3 is CAISEPTGTAGELFF.